Listed below are T cell receptor beta chains from one sample, sequenced in a study of CD8+CD57+ T cells in acquired aplastic anemia. Using its own MiXCR run on the reads, TCRdb lists one record per CDR3 protein. The table has some 200,000 distinct CDR3 sequences, roughly 35% seen once. The sequenced sample consisted of sorted CD4+, CD8+, or CD8+CD57+ T cells (not recorded which) from PBMCs. These receptors all stem from a human donor in good health, serving as a control. Both conserved end residues are part of each CDR3. D genes are given only for firm matches. The size field is filled for only some rows; it gives once, few, many or a size class.

>TRBJ2-3|TRBV20-1|TRBD2|many|15
CSAEGTSGEADTQYF
TGCAGTGCAGAAGGGACTAGCGGGGAGGCAGATACGCAGTATTTT
>TRBJ1-1|TRBV29-1|NA|NA|13
CSVELWGNTEAFF
TGCAGCGTTGAACTTTGGGGAAACACTGAAGCTTTCTTT
>TRBJ2-7|TRBV9|TRBD2|many|14
CASSVSSGSYEQYF
TGTGCCAGCAGCGTATCTAGCGGCTCCTACGAGCAGTACTTC
>TRBJ2-5|TRBV20-1|TRBD1|many|15
CSADRDRGLDGTQYF
TGCAGTGCTGACCGGGACAGGGGCCTGGACGGGACCCAGTACTTC
>TRBJ2-6|TRBV15|NA|NA|16
CATSRDTGSGANVLTF
TGTGCCACCAGCAGAGATACCGGCTCTGGGGCCAACGTCCTGACTTTC
>TRBJ2-7|TRBV12-3/TRBV12-4|NA|NA|14
CASSFLGLTYEQYF
TGTGCCAGCAGTTTTTTAGGACTCACCTACGAGCAGTACTTC
>TRBJ1-5|TRBV2|TRBD1|NA|14
CASRQLDRGQPQHF
TGTGCCAGCAGGCAACTCGACAGGGGCCAGCCCCAGCATTTT
>TRBJ2-7|TRBV6-5|NA|NA|15
CASSFRALSSYEQYF
TGTGCCAGCAGTTTCCGGGCCCTGAGCTCCTACGAGCAGTACTTC
>TRBJ2-1|TRBV19|NA|NA|19
CASSPSVRGRFSNYNEQFF
TGTGCCAGTAGCCCCTCGGTTCGCGGGCGCTTTTCCAACTACAATGAGCAGTTCTTC
>TRBJ1-1|TRBV10-1|NA|many|14
CASSESHGITEAFF
TGCGCCAGCAGTGAGTCCCACGGGATAACTGAAGCTTTCTTT
>TRBJ2-7|TRBV7-2|TRBD2|many|15
CASRHPGRAGYEQYF
TGTGCCAGCAGACACCCCGGGAGGGCCGGCTACGAGCAGTACTTC
>TRBJ2-7|TRBV18|NA|few|14
CASKPRQEFYEQYF
TGTGCCAGCAAACCACGACAGGAGTTCTACGAGCAGTACTTC
>TRBJ1-1|TRBV5-5|NA|NA|15
CASSFLGRGLNEAFF
TGCGCCAGCAGCTTCTTGGGCAGGGGACTCAATGAAGCTTTCTTT
>TRBJ1-4|TRBV25-1|NA|medium-sized|15
CASSEYQGREEKLFF
TGTGCCAGCAGTGAATATCAGGGAAGGGAGGAAAAACTGTTTTTT
>TRBJ2-1|TRBV6-5|NA|NA|13
CASSYGQYNEQFF
TGTGCCAGCAGTTACGGGCAGTACAATGAGCAGTTCTTC
>TRBJ2-4|TRBV11-2|NA|few|14
CASSHRDPGNIQYF
TGTGCCAGCAGTCACCGGGACCCCGGAAACATTCAGTACTTC
>TRBJ2-5|TRBV15|TRBD2|NA|15
CATSKGLAGKETQYF
TGTGCCACCAGCAAGGGACTAGCGGGGAAAGAGACCCAGTACTTC
>TRBJ2-3|TRBV20-1|TRBD2|NA|12
CSASKRGDTQYF
TGCAGTGCTAGTAAGCGGGGAGATACGCAGTATTTT
>TRBJ1-2|TRBV19|TRBD1|NA|14
CASSTMTGVDGYTF
TGTGCCAGTAGTACCATGACAGGGGTGGATGGCTACACCTTC
>TRBJ2-1|TRBV19|TRBD2|NA|15
CASRSLAVSYNEQFF
TGTGCCAGTAGAAGTCTAGCGGTTTCCTACAATGAGCAGTTCTTC
>TRBJ1-2|TRBV15|NA|NA|15
CATSRDTTSSYGYTF
TGTGCCACCAGCAGAGACACCACAAGCAGCTATGGCTACACCTTC
>TRBJ1-2|TRBV19|NA|NA|14
CASSQGGENYGYTF
TGTGCCAGCTCCCAAGGAGGGGAAAACTATGGCTACACCTTC
>TRBJ1-2|TRBV5-6|NA|many|11
CASSRGGGYTF
TGTGCCAGCAGCAGGGGTGGAGGCTACACCTTC
>TRBJ2-3|TRBV6-5|NA|few|16
CASSLVPGFGTDTQYF
TGTGCCAGCAGTTTGGTCCCAGGGTTTGGCACAGATACGCAGTATTTT
>TRBJ1-2|TRBV5-6|TRBD1|NA|16
CASSLAAGGGLYGYTF
TGTGCCAGCAGCTTGGCCGCAGGGGGAGGTCTCTATGGCTACACCTTC
>TRBJ2-4|TRBV6-1|NA|NA|17
CASSLIDLARAKNIQYF
TGTGCCAGCAGCCTTATAGACCTAGCGAGAGCCAAAAACATTCAGTACTTC
>TRBJ2-1|TRBV24-1|TRBD2|many|16
CATSVGLVGVQGEQFF
TGTGCCACCAGTGTCGGACTAGTGGGAGTTCAGGGTGAGCAGTTCTTC
>TRBJ1-2|TRBV29-1|NA|NA|12
CSVGAGPYGYTF
TGCAGCGTTGGAGCAGGGCCCTATGGCTACACCTTC
>TRBJ2-3|TRBV7-3|NA|NA|16
CASSAGLWQSTDTQYF
TGTGCCAGCAGCGCAGGGTTGTGGCAGAGCACAGATACGCAGTATTTT
>TRBJ2-7|TRBV15|TRBD1|NA|16
CATSGRDRDLTYEQYF
TGTGCCACCAGCGGGAGGGACAGGGACCTTACCTACGAGCAGTACTTC
>TRBJ1-1|TRBV18|NA|few|13
CASSPTIGTEAFF
TGTGCCAGCTCACCAACAATCGGGACAGAAGCTTTCTTT
>TRBJ1-3|TRBV15|NA|medium-sized|16
CATSIYLDRDENTIYF
TGTGCCACCAGCATATATCTGGACAGAGATGAAAACACCATATATTTT
>TRBJ1-1|TRBV29-1|TRBD1|many|13
CSVVEGARTEAFF
TGCAGCGTTGTAGAGGGGGCGCGGACTGAAGCTTTCTTT
>TRBJ1-1|TRBV5-4|TRBD1|NA|17
CASSLKSLSDRGSEAFF
TGTGCCAGCAGCTTGAAGTCCCTGTCAGACAGGGGGAGTGAGGCTTTCTTT
>TRBJ1-5|TRBV12-3/TRBV12-4|NA|many|13
CASSAWYNQPQHF
TGTGCCAGCAGCGCCTGGTATAATCAGCCCCAGCATTTT
>TRBJ1-2|TRBV4-1|TRBD1|many|16
CASSQVRTTGVYGYTF
TGCGCCAGCAGCCAAGTGAGAACGACAGGGGTGTATGGCTACACCTTC
>TRBJ1-5|TRBV7-9|NA|many|12
CASSSGRQPQHF
TGTGCCAGCAGCTCGGGACGACAGCCCCAGCATTTT
>TRBJ1-6|TRBV25-1|NA|many|14
CASSEVRDTPPLHF
TGTGCCAGCAGTGAGGTCCGGGACACACCACCCCTCCACTTT
>TRBJ2-5|TRBV19|TRBD2|once|14
CAPRSGGSQETQYF
TGTGCCCCACGATCGGGCGGGAGCCAAGAGACCCAGTACTTC
>TRBJ1-5|TRBV7-6|NA|many|15
CASSLFPGGNQPQHF
TGTGCCAGCAGCTTATTCCCCGGGGGAAATCAGCCCCAGCATTTT
>TRBJ1-5|TRBV4-2|NA|many|18
CASSPRTALPYSNQPQHF
TGTGCCAGCAGCCCCAGGACAGCCCTACCTTATAGCAATCAGCCCCAGCATTTT
>TRBJ1-1|TRBV18|TRBD1|NA|15
CASSRDRTIRTEAFF
TGTGCCAGCTCACGGGACAGGACCATTCGCACTGAAGCTTTCTTT
>TRBJ2-5|TRBV20-1|TRBD1|many|12
CSARQGVETQYF
TGCAGTGCTAGACAGGGGGTGGAGACCCAGTACTTC
>TRBJ1-5|TRBV2|NA|few|14
CASSDSPGGQPQHF
TGTGCCAGCAGTGATTCGCCCGGCGGTCAGCCCCAGCATTTT
>TRBJ1-2|TRBV6-5|TRBD1|NA|14
CASSYGDRDYGYTF
TGTGCCAGCAGTTACGGGGACAGGGACTATGGCTACACCTTC
>TRBJ1-1|TRBV19|NA|many|15
CASSIGTGRGTEAFF
TGTGCCAGTAGTATAGGAACAGGGAGAGGCACTGAAGCTTTCTTT
>TRBJ2-7|TRBV7-2|NA|few|13
CASSPSTFYEQYF
TGTGCCAGCAGCCCTTCGACCTTTTACGAGCAGTACTTC
>TRBJ2-7|TRBV19|TRBD2|many|15
CASRGLAGATDEQYF
TGTGCCAGTAGAGGACTAGCGGGAGCCACGGACGAGCAGTACTTC
>TRBJ2-7|TRBV11-2|TRBD1|NA|16
CASSSSFQGASPEQYF
TGTGCCAGCAGCTCATCGTTCCAGGGGGCATCCCCCGAGCAGTACTTC
>TRBJ1-1|TRBV14|NA|few|13
CASSLGASTEAFF
TGTGCCAGCAGCCTTGGGGCGAGCACTGAAGCTTTCTTT
>TRBJ1-2|TRBV6-1|TRBD1|NA|13
CASRAGTADGYTF
TGTGCCAGCAGGGCCGGGACAGCCGATGGCTACACCTTC
>TRBJ2-5|TRBV7-6|NA|many|16
CASSPRLLRAGETQYF
TGTGCCAGCAGCCCACGCCTTCTCAGGGCGGGGGAGACCCAGTACTTC
>TRBJ1-5|TRBV6-1|NA|few|14
CASSVAGENQPQHF
TGTGCCAGCAGTGTGGCAGGGGAAAATCAGCCCCAGCATTTT
>TRBJ2-5|TRBV2|TRBD2|many|15
CASSTFGGVGETQYF
TGTGCCAGCAGCACCTTTGGGGGGGTGGGAGAGACCCAGTACTTC